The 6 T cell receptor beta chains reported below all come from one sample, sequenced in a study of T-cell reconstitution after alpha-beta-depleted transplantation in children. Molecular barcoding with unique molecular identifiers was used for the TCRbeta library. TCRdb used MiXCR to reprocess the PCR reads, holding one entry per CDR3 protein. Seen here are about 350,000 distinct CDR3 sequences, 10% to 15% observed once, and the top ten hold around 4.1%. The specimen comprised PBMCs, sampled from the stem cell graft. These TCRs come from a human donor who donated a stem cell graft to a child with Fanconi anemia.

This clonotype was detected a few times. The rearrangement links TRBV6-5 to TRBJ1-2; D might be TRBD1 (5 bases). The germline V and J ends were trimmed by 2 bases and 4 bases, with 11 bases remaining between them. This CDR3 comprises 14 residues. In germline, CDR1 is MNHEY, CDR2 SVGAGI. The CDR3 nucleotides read TGTGCCAGCAGTTACGAACGGCAGGGCTATGGCTACACCTTC. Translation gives CASSYERQGYGYTF.

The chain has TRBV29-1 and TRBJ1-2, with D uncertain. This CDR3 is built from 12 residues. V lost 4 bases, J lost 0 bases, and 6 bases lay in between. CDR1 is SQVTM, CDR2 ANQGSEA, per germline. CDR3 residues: CSVVRANYGYTF. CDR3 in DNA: TGCAGCGTTGTTAGGGCTAACTATGGCTACACCTTC.

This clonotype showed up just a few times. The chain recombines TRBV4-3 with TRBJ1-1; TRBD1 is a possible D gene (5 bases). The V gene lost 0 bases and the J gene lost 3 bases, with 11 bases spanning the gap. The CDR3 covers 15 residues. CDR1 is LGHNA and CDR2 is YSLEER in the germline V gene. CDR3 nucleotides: TGCGCCAGCAGCCAAGAAAGCAAGGGGTACACTGAAGCTTTCTTT. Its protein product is CASSQESKGYTEAFF.

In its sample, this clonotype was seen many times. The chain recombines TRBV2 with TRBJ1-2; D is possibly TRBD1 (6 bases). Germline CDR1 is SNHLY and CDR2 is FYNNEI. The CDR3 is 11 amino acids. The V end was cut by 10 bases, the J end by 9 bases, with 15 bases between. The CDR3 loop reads CATKQGRSYTF. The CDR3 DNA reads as TGTGCCACGAAGCAGGGGAGGAGCTACACCTTC.

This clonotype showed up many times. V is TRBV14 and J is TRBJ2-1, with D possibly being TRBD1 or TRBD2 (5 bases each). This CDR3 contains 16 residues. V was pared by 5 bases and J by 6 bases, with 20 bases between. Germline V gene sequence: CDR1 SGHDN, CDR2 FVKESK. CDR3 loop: CASSTHRRRGPNEQFF. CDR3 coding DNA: TGTGCCAGCAGCACACACAGGAGAAGAGGGCCCAATGAGCAGTTCTTC.

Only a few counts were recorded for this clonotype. As DNA, the CDR3 is TGCGCCAGCAGCTCCAACAGGGGAGGAAGGAATGAGCAGTTCTTC. This codes for CASSSNRGGRNEQFF. J is TRBJ2-1 and V is TRBV5-1, with D possibly being TRBD1 (7 bases). Looked up from germline, CDR1 is SGHRS and CDR2 is YFSETQ. The CDR3 covers 15 residues. The V and J ends lost 3 bases and 7 bases respectively, with 17 bases between them.